The sequence of this T cell receptor (beta chain) was determined in a study of radiation and T cells in renal cell carcinoma (TCRdb year 2020). Regarding the research as a whole: In total, 50 to 60 samples, comprising approximately 26 tumors and 27 peripheral blood samples, were subjected to TCR beta sequencing. A total of roughly 4 million unique CDR3 nucleotide sequences, encoding around 2.7 million unique CDR3 amino acid sequences, were found across all 55 or so samples. The final blood draw was performed at 4 weeks after radiation, at the same time as nephrectomy. General study outcomes and caveats: An increase in top tumor clonotypes in blood was observed from baseline to 2 weeks post-radiation, followed by contraction by 4 weeks, which was taken to suggest transient expansion of tumor-resident clones. Because the trial had a single-armed design, the trial could not examine how radiation dose or scheduling affected the TCR repertoire. Blood repertoire dynamics were not followed beyond 4 weeks after treatment. No pretreatment tumor biopsies were available, so the baseline intratumoral presence of clonotypes could not be determined.

The sample's time point label, decoded: blood 4 weeks post-SBRT, at nephrectomy. The treatment or condition label of this sample denotes: 15 Gy SBRT to primary tumor, nephrectomy 4 weeks later. The samples were drawn from a clinical trial, where primary renal cell carcinomas were treated with 15 Gy of stereotactic body radiation therapy and then removed by nephrectomy 4 weeks afterward. To track tumor-enriched clonotypes, serial peripheral blood was sampled from radiation-treated patients at baseline and at 2 weeks and 4 weeks after SBRT. Every patient's renal cell carcinoma showed clear cell pathology. The QIAamp DNA Blood Mini Kit (Qiagen) was used to prepare genomic DNA for TCR sequencing. The analyses included just those samples that passed every quality control check. According to the germline V gene (reference sequence), CDR1 reads SGHNT and CDR2 reads YYREEE. V drops 0 bases and J drops 0 bases, leaving 12 bases in between. From the cysteine through the phenylalanine, the CDR3 covers 16 amino acids. Only the CDR3 DNA stays, 48 bases, in frame from base 1.

The immunoSEQ kit was used, according to the manufacturer's recommendations, to generate TCR beta libraries from genomic DNA. To prepare libraries, a first multiplex PCR with proprietary primers was run, followed by a second PCR that added unique barcodes, and a bead cleanup was done after each round. Each sample batch included a kit-provided positive control reaction and a negative control reaction. The final libraries were assessed on an Agilent 4200 TapeStation D1000 ScreenTape, pooled by volume, and quantified by qPCR. Sequencing ran on an Illumina NextSeq500 with a MidOutput 150-cycle cartridge, using 156 Read1 and 15 Index1 cycles with kit custom primers. The pooled library was loaded at approximately 1 pM, with a roughly 20% PhiX control spiked in. The published analysis was carried out like this. Vendor-processed data were analyzed in R, and a clonotype was defined as all T cells sharing the same CDR3 nucleotide sequence. For clone abundance analyses, frequencies were normalized to the 10,000 most abundant clones in each sample. Before analysis, public T cell clones were removed, and these numbered fewer than six per sample on average. A difference in abundance of at least 32-fold between compartments was used to define tumor-enriched and baseline blood-enriched clonotypes. A beta-binomial differential abundance model was used to identify clonotypes that expanded or contracted between blood time points. The Baroni-Urbani and Buser coefficient was used to measure tumor-blood repertoire similarity, and groups were compared with two-tailed Wilcoxon tests in R. TCRdb retrieved this table from immuneACCESS and kept in-frame rearrangements only. Not all clones are present; in checked studies, unresolved V genes account for under half, and no reason is known for the remainder. The V and J calls and clone size were taken over from that table, and D and trimming were inferred from the DNA. The sample table records roughly 80,000 clones; over 80% of these occur just once. In total, the top ten clones hold 2% to 3% of the sample.

For this clone: The antigen it recognizes is unknown. The sample holds no much larger clone one base away, and base qualities are not on file.

The V and J segments used are TRBV5-4 and TRBJ1-2; tentative D gene TRBD1, with 5 bases matching. Sequencing was performed on blood, taken from a patient whose treatment included radiotherapy and nephrectomy. The receptor was derived from a woman aged 60 to 75 with renal cell carcinoma. In nucleotides, the sequence is TGTGCCAGCAGCTTGGATTTATCGGGGGCTAACTATGGCTACACCTTC. Its translation reads: CASSLDLSGANYGYTF.